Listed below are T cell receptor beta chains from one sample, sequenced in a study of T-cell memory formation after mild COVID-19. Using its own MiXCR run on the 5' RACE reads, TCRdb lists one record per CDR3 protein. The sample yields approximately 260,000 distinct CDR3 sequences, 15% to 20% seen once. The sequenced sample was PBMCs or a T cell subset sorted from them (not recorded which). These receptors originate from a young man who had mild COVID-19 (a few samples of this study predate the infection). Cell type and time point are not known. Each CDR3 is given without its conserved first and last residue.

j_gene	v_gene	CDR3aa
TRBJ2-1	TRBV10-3	AISRRTSGGDNEQF
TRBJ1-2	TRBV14	ASSHRPNPEGYT
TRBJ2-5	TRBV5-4	ASSLDIGFRETQY
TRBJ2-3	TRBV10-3	AISESQGGDTQY
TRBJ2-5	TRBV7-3	ASSSDRGSETQY
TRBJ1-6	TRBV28	ASSLSPPLH
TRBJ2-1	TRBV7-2	ASSLAGTAYNEQF
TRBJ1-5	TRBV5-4	ASSPGLANDQPQH
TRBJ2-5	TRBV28	ASSLLKKTQY
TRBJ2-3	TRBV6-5	ASSTLTSASTDTQY
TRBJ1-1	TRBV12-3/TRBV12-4	ASTLGAERNTEAF
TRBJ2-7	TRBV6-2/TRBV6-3	ASSPSDRGYEQY
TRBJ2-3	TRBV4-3	ASSQLWGGTDTQY
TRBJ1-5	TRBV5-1	ASSLAGRGEPQH
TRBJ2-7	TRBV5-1	ASSSDRPSYEQY
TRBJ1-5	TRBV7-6	ASSPRGGQPTPMPQH
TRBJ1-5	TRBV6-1	ASKFVPFGNQPQH
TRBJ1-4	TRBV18	ASSPQGGKEKLF
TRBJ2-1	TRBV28	ASTWGFINEQF
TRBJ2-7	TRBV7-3	ASSLSPESYEQY
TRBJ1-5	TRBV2	ASSGTGGNQPQH
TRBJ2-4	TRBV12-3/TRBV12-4	ASTNDREGAKNIQY
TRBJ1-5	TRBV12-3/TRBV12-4	ASSLNGGQPQH
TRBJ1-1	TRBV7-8	ASGLLGTVEAF
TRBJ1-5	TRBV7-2	ASSLGDGRNQPQH
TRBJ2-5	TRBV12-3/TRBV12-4	ASKWGSHGTQY
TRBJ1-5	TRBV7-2	ASSLVAGGSIGQPQH
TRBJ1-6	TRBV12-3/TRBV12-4	ASSLVRAQSPLH
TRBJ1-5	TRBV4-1	ASSQVWPTTRSRVNQPQH
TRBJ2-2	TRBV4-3	ASSQVGTGAGELF
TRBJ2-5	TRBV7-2	ASSPTPLIAGQETQY
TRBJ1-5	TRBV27	ASSPGRWQPQH
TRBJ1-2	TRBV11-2	ASSRGQGSEGYT
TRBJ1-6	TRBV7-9	ASSFDSYNSPLH
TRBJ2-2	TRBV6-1	ASSEAGTARTGELF
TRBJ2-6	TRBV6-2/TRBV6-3	ASSRPGGAGANVLT
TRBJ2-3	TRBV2	ASRPLGGGFTDTQY
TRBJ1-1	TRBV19	ASLLAENTEAF
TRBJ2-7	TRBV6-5	ASSYRAHYEQY
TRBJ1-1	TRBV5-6	ASRNGRGQGTEAF
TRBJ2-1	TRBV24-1	ATSDSRDSKNNEQF
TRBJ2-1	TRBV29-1	SARLAGWRDEQF
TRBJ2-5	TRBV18	ASSPPLSGAAETQY
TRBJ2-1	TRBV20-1	SARSISYNEQF
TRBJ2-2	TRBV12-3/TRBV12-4	ASKQGRTGELF
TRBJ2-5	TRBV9	ASSVDPGPGETQY
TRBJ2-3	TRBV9	ASSAGLASDTQY
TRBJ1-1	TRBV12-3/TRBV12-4	ASTTVPRTEAF
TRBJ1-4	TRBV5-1	ASSSDTVSREKLF
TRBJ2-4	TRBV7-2	ASSTRVGQKNIQY
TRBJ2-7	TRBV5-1	ASSLGDSHSYEQY
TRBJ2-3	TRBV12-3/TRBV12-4	ASSSSLPSTDTQY
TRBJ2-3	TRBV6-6	ASGGAGGTDTQY
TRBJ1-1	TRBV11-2	ASSRLSRLPEAF
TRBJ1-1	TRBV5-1	ASSPARQKRNTEAF
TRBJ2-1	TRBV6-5	ASSPGQINNEQF
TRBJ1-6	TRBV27	ASRSIRGLSSYNSPLH
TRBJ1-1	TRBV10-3	ATHDRGRAEAF